This T cell receptor beta chain is from a study of shared clonotypes between healthy human individuals. Sequenced by immunoSEQ multiplex PCR; TCRdb stores in-frame clones only, minus some. Among 2 million to 2.5 million clones listed, more than 85% were seen once. The CDR3 spans 12 residues. V lost 3 bases to trimming and J lost 1 base, with 4 bases between them. Per the germline V gene, CDR1 is SGHAT and CDR2 is FQNNGV. Concerning this clone: The antigen is unknown.

Study-wide points: The genetic and exposure-history diversity represented was limited by few donors.

The chain combines TRBV11-2 with TRBJ2-7; D gene unclear. The sequence came from a man between 18 and 29 years old in good health. Some clones in this sample may be carry-over from other donors' samples. Material for sequencing was naive CD4+ T cells from PBMCs. Subset of the sample: CD45RA+ positively selected. The CDR3 region has the DNA TGTGCCAGCAGCTTCCGTTCCTACGAGCAGTACTTC. Protein sequence: CASSFRSYEQYF.